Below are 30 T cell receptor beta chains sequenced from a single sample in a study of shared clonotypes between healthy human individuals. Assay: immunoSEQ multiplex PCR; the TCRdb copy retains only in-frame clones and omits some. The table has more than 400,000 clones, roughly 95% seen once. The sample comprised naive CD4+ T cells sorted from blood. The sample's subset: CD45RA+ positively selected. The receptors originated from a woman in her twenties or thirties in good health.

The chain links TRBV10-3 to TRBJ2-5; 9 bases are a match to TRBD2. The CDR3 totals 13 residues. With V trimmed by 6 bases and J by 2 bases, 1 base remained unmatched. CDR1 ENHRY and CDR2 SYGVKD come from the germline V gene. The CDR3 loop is CAISLAGQETQYF. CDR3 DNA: TGTGCCATCAGCCTAGCGGGACAAGAGACCCAGTACTTC.

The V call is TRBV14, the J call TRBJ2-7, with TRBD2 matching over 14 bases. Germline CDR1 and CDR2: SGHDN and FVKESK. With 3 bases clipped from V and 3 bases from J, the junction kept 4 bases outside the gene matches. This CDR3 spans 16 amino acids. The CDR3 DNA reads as TGTGCCAGCAGCCAGGGACTAGCGGGAGTTATCTACGAGCAGTACTTC. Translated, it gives CASSQGLAGVIYEQYF.

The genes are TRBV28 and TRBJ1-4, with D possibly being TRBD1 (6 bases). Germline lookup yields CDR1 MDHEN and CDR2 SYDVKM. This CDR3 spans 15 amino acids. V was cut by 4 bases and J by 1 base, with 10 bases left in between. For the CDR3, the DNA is TGTGCCAGCAGTTCGACAGGTGTAACTAATGAAAAACTGTTTTTT. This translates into CASSSTGVTNEKLFF.

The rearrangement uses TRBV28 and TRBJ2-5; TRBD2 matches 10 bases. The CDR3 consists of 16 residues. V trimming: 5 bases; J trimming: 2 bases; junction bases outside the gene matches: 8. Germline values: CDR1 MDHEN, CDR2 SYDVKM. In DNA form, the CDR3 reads TGTGCCAGCAGTCCCCCCCGGACTAGCGGACAAGAGACCCAGTACTTC. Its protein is CASSPPRTSGQETQYF.

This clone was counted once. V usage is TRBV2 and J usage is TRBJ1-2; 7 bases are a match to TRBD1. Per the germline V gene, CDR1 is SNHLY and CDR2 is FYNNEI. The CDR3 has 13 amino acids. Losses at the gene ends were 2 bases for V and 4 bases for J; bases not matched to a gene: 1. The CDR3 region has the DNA TGTGCCAGCAGTGAACAGGGGGGCTATGGCTACACCTTC. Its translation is CASSEQGGYGYTF.

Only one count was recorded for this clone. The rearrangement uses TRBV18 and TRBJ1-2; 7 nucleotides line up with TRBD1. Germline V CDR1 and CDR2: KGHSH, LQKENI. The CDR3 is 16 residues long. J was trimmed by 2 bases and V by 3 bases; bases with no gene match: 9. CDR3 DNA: TGTGCCAGCTCACCCGTTACAGGGGAGGGGAACTATGGCTACACCTTC. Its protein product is CASSPVTGEGNYGYTF.

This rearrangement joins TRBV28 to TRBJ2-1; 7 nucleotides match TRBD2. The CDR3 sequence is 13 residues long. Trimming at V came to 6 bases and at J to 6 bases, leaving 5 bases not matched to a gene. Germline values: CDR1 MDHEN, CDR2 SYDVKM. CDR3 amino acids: CASRIGTINEQFF. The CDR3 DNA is TGTGCCAGCAGGATCGGGACTATCAATGAGCAGTTCTTC.

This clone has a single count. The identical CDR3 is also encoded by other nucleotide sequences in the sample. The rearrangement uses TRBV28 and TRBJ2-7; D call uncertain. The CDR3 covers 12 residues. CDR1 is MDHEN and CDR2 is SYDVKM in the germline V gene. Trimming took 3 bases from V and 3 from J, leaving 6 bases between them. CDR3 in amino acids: CASSFRSYEQYF. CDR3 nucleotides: TGTGCCAGCAGTTTCAGGAGCTACGAGCAGTACTTC. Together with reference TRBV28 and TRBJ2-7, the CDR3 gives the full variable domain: DVKVTQSSRYLVKRTGEKVFLECVQDMDHENMFWYRQDPGLGLRLIYFSYDVKMKEKGDIPEGYSVSREKKERFSLILESASTNQTSMYLCASSFRSYEQYFGPGTRLTVT.

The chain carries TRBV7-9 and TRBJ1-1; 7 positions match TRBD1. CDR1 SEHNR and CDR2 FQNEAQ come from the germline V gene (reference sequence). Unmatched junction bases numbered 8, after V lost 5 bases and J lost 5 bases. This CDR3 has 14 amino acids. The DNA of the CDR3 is TGTGCCAGCAGCCCCCCGACAGGGTGGACTGAAGCTTTCTTT. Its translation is CASSPPTGWTEAFF. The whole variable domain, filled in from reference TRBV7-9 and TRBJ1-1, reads DTGVSQNPRHKITKRGQNVTFRCDPISEHNRLYWYRQTLGQGPEFLTYFQNEAQLEKSRLLSDRFSAERPKGSFSTLEIQRTEQGDSAMYLCASSPPTGWTEAFFGQGTRLTVV.

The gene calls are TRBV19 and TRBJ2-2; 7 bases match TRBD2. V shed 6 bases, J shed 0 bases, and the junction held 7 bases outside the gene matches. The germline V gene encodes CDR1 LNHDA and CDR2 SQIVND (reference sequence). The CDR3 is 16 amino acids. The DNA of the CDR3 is TGTGCCAGTAGGCCGGGAGCGGGAACGAACACCGGGGAGCTGTTTTTT. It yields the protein CASRPGAGTNTGELFF.

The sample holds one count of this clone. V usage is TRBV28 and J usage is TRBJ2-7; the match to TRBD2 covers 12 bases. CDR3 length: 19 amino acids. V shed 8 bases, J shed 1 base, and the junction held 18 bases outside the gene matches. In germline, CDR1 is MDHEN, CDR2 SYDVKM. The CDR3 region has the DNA TGTGCCAGCCCGCGCCGACTAGCGGGAGCGATCGGAGAGTCCTACGAGCAGTACTTC. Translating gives CASPRRLAGAIGESYEQYF.

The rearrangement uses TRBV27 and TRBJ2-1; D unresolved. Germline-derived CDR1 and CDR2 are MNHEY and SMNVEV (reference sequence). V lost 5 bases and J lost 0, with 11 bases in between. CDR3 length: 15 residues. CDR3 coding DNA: TGTGCCAGCAGTAAGACCACGAGCTCCTACAATGAGCAGTTCTTC. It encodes CASSKTTSSYNEQFF.

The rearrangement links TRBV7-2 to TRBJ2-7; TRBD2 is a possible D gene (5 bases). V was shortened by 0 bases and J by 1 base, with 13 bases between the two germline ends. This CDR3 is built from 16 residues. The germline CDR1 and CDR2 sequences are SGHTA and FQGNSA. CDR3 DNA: TGTGCCAGCAGCTTAGCGAGTAGCGATGTATCCTACGAGCAGTACTTC. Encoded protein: CASSLASSDVSYEQYF.

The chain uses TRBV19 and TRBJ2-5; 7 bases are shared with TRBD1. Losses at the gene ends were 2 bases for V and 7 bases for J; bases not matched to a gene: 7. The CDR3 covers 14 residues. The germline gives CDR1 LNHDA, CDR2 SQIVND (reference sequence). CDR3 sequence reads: CASSISGQLGTQYF. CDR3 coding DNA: TGTGCCAGTAGTATATCGGGACAGTTGGGGACCCAGTACTTC.

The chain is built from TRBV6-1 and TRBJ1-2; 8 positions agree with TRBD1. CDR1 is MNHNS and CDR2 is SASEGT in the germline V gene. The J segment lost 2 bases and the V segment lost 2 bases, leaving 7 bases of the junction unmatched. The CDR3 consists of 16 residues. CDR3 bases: TGTGCCAGCAGTGAACTACCGACAGGGGCAAACTATGGCTACACCTTC. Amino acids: CASSELPTGANYGYTF.

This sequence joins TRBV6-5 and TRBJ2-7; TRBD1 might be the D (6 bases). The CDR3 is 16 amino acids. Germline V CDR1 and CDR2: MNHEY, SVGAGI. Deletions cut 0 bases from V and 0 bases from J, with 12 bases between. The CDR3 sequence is CASSYSMGADSYEQYF. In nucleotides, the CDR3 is TGTGCCAGCAGTTACTCGATGGGGGCCGACTCCTACGAGCAGTACTTC.

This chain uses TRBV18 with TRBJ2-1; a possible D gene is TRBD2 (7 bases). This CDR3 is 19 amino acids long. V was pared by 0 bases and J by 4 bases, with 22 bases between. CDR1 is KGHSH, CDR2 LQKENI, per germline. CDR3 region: CASSPPGTKRGGGYNEQFF. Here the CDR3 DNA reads TGTGCCAGCTCACCACCGGGGACTAAAAGAGGGGGAGGATACAATGAGCAGTTCTTC.

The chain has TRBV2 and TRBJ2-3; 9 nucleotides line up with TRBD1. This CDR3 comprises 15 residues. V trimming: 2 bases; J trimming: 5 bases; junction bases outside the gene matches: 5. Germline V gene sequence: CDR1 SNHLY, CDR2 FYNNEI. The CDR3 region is CASSEQQGAGDTQYF. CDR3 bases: TGTGCCAGCAGTGAACAACAGGGGGCAGGAGATACGCAGTATTTT.

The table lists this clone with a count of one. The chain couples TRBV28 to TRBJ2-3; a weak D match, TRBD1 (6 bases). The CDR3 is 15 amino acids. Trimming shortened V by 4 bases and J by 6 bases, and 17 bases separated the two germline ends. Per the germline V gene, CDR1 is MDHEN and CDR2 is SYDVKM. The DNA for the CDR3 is TGTGCCAGCAGTTCGGGACGGTCGAGGGGGGATACGCAGTATTTT. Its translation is CASSSGRSRGDTQYF.

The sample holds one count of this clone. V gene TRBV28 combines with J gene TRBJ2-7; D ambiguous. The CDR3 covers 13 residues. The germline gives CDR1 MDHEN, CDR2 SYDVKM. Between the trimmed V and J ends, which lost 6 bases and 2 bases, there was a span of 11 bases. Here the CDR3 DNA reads TGTGCCAGCAGACCCCCCGGGCCCTACGAGCAGTACTTC. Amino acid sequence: CASRPPGPYEQYF.

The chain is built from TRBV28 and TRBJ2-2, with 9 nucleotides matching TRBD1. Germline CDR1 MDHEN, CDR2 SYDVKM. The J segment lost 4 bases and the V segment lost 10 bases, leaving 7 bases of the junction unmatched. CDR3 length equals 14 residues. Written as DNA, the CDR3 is TGTGCCACCAAGGACAGGGGCATCACCGGGGAGCTGTTTTTT. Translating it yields CATKDRGITGELFF.

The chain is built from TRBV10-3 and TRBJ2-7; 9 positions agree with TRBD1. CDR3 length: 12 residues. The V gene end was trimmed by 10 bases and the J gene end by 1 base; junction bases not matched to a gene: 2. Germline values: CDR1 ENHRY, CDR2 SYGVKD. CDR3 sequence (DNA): TGTGCCACCGGACAGGGGTCCTACGAGCAGTACTTC. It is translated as CATGQGSYEQYF.

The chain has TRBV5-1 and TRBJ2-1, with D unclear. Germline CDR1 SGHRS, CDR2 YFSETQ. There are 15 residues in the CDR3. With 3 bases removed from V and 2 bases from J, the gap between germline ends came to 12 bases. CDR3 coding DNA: TGCGCCAGCAGCTCAGACACCCAGGCCTACAATGAGCAGTTCTTC. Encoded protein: CASSSDTQAYNEQFF.

CDR3 DNA: TGTGCCAGCAGTCTTGGACAGACCGATCCCTATGGCTACACCTTC. As protein: CASSLGQTDPYGYTF. V is TRBV6-1 and J is TRBJ1-2; maybe TRBD1 (6 bases). The germline V gene encodes CDR1 MNHNS and CDR2 SASEGT. CDR3 length: 15 residues. V was clipped by 5 bases and J by 4 bases, with 17 bases between them.

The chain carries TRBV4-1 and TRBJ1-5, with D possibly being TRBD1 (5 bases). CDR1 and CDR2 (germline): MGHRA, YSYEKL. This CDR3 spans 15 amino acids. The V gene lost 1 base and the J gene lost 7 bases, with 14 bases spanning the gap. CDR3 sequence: CASSQVGTLGQPQHF. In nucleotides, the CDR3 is TGCGCCAGCAGCCAAGTCGGGACCCTCGGACAGCCCCAGCATTTT.

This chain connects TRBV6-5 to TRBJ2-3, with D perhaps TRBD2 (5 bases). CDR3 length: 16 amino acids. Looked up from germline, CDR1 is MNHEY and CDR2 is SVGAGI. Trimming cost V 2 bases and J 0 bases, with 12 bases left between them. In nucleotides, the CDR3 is TGTGCCAGCAGTTACATCGGCGGGTACAGCACAGATACGCAGTATTTT. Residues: CASSYIGGYSTDTQYF.

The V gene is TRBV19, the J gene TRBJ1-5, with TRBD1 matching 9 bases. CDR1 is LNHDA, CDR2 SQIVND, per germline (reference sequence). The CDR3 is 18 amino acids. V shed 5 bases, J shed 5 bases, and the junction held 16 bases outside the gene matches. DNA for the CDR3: TGTGCCAGTAGTTTTCTTAATCCGGGACAGGGTAATGATCAGCCCCAGCATTTT. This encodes CASSFLNPGQGNDQPQHF.

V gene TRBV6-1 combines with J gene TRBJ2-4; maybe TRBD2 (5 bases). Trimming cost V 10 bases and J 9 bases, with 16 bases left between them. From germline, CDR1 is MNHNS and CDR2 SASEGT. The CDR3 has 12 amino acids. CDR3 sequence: CATGIPPAIQYF. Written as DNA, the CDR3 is TGTGCCACGGGAATCCCACCCGCCATTCAGTACTTC.

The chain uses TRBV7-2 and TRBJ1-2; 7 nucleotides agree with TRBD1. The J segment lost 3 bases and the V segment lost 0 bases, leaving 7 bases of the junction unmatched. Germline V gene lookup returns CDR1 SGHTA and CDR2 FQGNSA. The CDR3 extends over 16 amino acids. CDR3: CASSLAQGQIYYGYTF. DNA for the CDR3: TGTGCCAGCAGCTTAGCTCAGGGACAGATTTACTATGGCTACACCTTC.

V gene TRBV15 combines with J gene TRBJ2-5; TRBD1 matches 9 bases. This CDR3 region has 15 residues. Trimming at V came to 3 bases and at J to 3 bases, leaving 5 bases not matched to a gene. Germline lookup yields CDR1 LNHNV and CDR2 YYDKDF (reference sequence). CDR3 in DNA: TGTGCCACCAGCAGGTGGGGACAGGGAGAAGAGACCCAGTACTTC. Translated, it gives CATSRWGQGEETQYF. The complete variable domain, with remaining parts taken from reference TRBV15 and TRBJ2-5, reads DAMVIQNPRYQVTQFGKPVTLSCSQTLNHNVMYWYQQKSSQAPKLLFHYYDKDFNNEADTPDNFQSRRPNTSFCFLDIRSPGLGDTAMYLCATSRWGQGEETQYFGPGTRLLVL.